One sample yielded the 12 T cell receptor beta chains listed below, sequenced in a study of control samples from healthy donors and cancer patients. The protocol was immunoSEQ multiplex PCR, while the TCRdb copy is restricted to in-frame clones and leaves out a portion. Of 100,000 to 150,000 clones listed, around 90% are singletons. The sample taken for sequencing was blood. The origin of the receptors is a man between 40 and 49 years old in good health.

The V and J genes are TRBV7-2 and TRBJ1-1; 9 positions match TRBD1. Germline CDR1 reads SGHTA; CDR2 reads FQGNSA. With V trimmed by 5 bases and J by 5 bases, 6 bases remained unmatched. This CDR3 has 14 residues. CDR3 in amino acids: CASSITGGITEAFF. In DNA form, the CDR3 reads TGTGCCAGCAGCATTACAGGGGGCATTACTGAAGCTTTCTTT.

This chain uses TRBV6-5 with TRBJ2-1; D is ambiguous. This CDR3 is built from 15 residues. Per the germline V gene, CDR1 is MNHEY and CDR2 is SVGAGI. V was clipped by 1 base and J by 5 bases, with 12 bases between them. The CDR3 is CASSYYPAVNNEQFF. The CDR3 DNA is TGTGCCAGCAGTTACTATCCTGCCGTTAACAATGAGCAGTTCTTC.

J is TRBJ2-5 and V is TRBV25-1, with a tentative D call TRBD2 (7 bases). V lost 2 bases and J 5 bases, leaving 15 bases between the germline ends. This CDR3 is 15 amino acids long. Germline lookup yields CDR1 MGHDK and CDR2 SYGVNS. The CDR3 sequence: CASSERGRVGETQYF. In nucleotides, the CDR3 is TGTGCCAGCAGTGAAAGGGGGAGGGTGGGTGAGACCCAGTACTTC.

V usage is TRBV11-2 and J usage is TRBJ2-4, with D perhaps TRBD2 (7 bases). Germline V gives CDR1 SGHAT, CDR2 FQNNGV. The V end was cut by 0 bases, the J end by 6 bases, with 9 bases between. This CDR3 contains 14 residues. CDR3 in DNA: TGTGCCAGCAGCTTAGAGGGGGGGCCAAACATTCAGTACTTC. Its protein is CASSLEGGPNIQYF.

The V gene is TRBV6-2 or TRBV6-3, the J gene TRBJ1-5, with unresolved D. The V gene's germline CDR1 is MNHEY and CDR2 SVGEGT. V was shortened by 0 bases and J by 3 bases, with 6 bases between the two germline ends. CDR3 size: 14 residues. CDR3 amino acids: CASSYSGDNQPQHF. The CDR3 region has the DNA TGTGCCAGCAGTTACTCCGGGGACAATCAGCCCCAGCATTTT.

The chain uses TRBV5-6 and TRBJ1-5, with 7 bases aligning to TRBD1. V was pared by 0 bases and J by 6 bases, with 6 bases of the junction left unmatched. Germline CDR1 is SGHDT and CDR2 is YYEEEE. CDR3 length: 15 amino acids. The CDR3 sequence is CASSLGGGRSQPQHF. Here the CDR3 DNA reads TGTGCCAGCAGCTTGGGAGGGGGCCGCAGTCAGCCCCAGCATTTT.

The CDR3 reads CASSSGLAGGNTGELFF. The CDR3 DNA sequence: TGCGCCAGCAGCTCGGGACTAGCGGGGGGGAACACCGGGGAGCTGTTTTTT. V and J are TRBV5-1 and TRBJ2-2; 15 bases line up with TRBD2. The V gene's germline CDR1 is SGHRS and CDR2 YFSETQ. This CDR3 is 17 amino acids long. V shed 3 bases, J shed 1 base, and the junction held 1 base outside the gene matches.

The rearrangement uses TRBV29-1 and TRBJ2-1, with a tentative D call TRBD2 (6 bases). The CDR3 has 16 amino acids. The germline V and J ends were trimmed by 6 bases and 4 bases, with 22 bases remaining between them. Germline values: CDR1 SQVTM, CDR2 ANQGSEA. CDR3 loop: CSVEPLGSTGYNEQFF. The CDR3 nucleotides read TGCAGCGTCGAACCCCTCGGGAGCACGGGTTACAATGAGCAGTTCTTC.

The V gene is TRBV2, the J gene TRBJ2-7; TRBD2 might be the D (6 bases). Trimming took off 8 bases at V and 1 base at J, with 18 bases between the two ends. This CDR3 has 15 residues. CDR1 SNHLY and CDR2 FYNNEI come from the germline V gene. The CDR3 DNA sequence: TGTGCCAGCCGCCGTGGGAGGACGGTGTCCTACGAGCAGTACTTC. It is translated as CASRRGRTVSYEQYF.

V and J are TRBV14 and TRBJ1-1; the D is unclear. This CDR3 contains 17 residues. Trimming stripped 1 base from V and 1 base from J, with 16 bases between. Germline CDR1 SGHDN, CDR2 FVKESK. CDR3 DNA: TGTGCCAGCAGCCAAGGTCCCCTATATGGCGGGAACACTGAAGCTTTCTTT. Translation gives CASSQGPLYGGNTEAFF. Filled out from reference TRBV14 and TRBJ1-1, the complete variable domain reads EAGVTQFPSHSVIEKGQTVTLRCDPISGHDNLYWYRRVMGKEIKFLLHFVKESKQDESGMPNNRFLAERTGGTYSTLKVQPAELEDSGVYFCASSQGPLYGGNTEAFFGQGTRLTVV.

V gene TRBV6-6 combines with J gene TRBJ1-3, with D possibly TRBD1 on 6 matching bases. V was cut by 4 bases and J by 1 base, with 11 bases left in between. Germline loops: CDR1 MNHNY, CDR2 SVGAGI (reference sequence). The CDR3 runs 15 residues. CDR3 loop: CASSSRDTSGNTIYF. In DNA, the CDR3 is TGTGCCAGCAGTTCCCGGGACACTTCTGGAAACACCATATATTTT.

Only one count was recorded for this clone. Here the CDR3 reads CASRRTGRAGQPQHF. The CDR3, as DNA: TGTGCCAGCAGACGGACAGGGAGAGCGGGTCAGCCCCAGCATTTT. The rearrangement links TRBV11-2 to TRBJ1-5; 8 nucleotides match TRBD1. With 6 bases clipped from V and 6 bases from J, the junction kept 10 bases outside the gene matches. CDR1 is SGHAT and CDR2 is FQNNGV in the germline V gene. The CDR3 is made up of 15 amino acids.